This TCR beta chain emerged from a study of cytomegalovirus exposure and HLA in healthy donors. The overall study: Previous work identified 120 million or so unique TCR beta sequences from roughly 170 million T cells.

CDR3 length: 13 residues. Germline V CDR1 and CDR2: ENHRY, SYGVKD. This clone came up once. PCR employed 60 Vbeta and 13 Jbeta primers. Method: immunoSEQ multiplex PCR; TCRdb's copy keeps in-frame clones and lacks some. The sample lists 100,000 to 150,000 clones, around 78% occurring once. The chain uses TRBV10-3 and TRBJ2-5; a weak D match, TRBD2 (5 bases). The J call may be faulty, since TRBJ2-7 better matches the DNA end. Sequenced: PBMCs. The receptor comes from a man aged 35 to 55 in good health and CMV-seronegative. The CDR3 DNA is TGTGCCATCGGCGGGTATCGGATCTACGAGCAGTACTTC. The encoded protein is CAIGGYRIYEQYF.